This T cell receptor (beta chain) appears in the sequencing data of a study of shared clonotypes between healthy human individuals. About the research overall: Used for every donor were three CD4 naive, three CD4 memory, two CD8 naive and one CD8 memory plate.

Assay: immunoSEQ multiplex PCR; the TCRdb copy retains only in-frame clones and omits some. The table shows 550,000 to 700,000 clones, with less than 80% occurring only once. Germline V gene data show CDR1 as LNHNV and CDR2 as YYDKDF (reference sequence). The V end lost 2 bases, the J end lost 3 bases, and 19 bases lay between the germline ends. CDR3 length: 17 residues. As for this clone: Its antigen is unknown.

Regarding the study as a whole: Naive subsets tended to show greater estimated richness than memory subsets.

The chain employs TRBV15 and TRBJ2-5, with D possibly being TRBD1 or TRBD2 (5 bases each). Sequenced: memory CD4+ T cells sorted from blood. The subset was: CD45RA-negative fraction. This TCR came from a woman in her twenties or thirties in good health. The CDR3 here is CATSRSGPGTDEETQYF. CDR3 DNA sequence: TGTGCCACCAGCAGATCGGGACCGGGAACAGACGAAGAGACCCAGTACTTC. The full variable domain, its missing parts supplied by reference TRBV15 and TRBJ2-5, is DAMVIQNPRYQVTQFGKPVTLSCSQTLNHNVMYWYQQKSSQAPKLLFHYYDKDFNNEADTPDNFQSRRPNTSFCFLDIRSPGLGDTAMYLCATSRSGPGTDEETQYFGPGTRLLVL.